The T cell receptor beta chain under discussion was sequenced for a study of blood T cell repertoires in COVID-19. On the study more broadly: COVID-19 samples from acute and convalescent phases originated in the United States, Italy and Spain. Nucleic acid was either cDNA or gDNA, and it came from T cells, B-cell-depleted T cells, or PBMCs.

Per the authors' pipeline: Reference gene primer amplification gave nucleated cell count estimates. Profiling relied on immunoSEQ multiplex PCR, and the TCRdb table lists in-frame clones only, not all of them. V, J and clone size are taken as reported in that table, and D and trimming were inferred from the DNA itself. The repertoire includes over 100,000 clones, around 80% of them detected once, and 0.65% to 0.9% sits in the top ten. The V end was cut by 5 bases, the J end by 4 bases, with 18 bases between. The CDR3 runs 15 residues. Germline values: CDR1 SGHVS, CDR2 FQNEAQ. The sample taken for sequencing was peripheral blood. The rearrangement uses TRBV7-8 and TRBJ2-7, with D possibly matching TRBD2 (7 bases). This clonotype originated in a woman in her seventies with acute or convalescent COVID-19. The CDR3 loop is CASSHGGGGLYEQYF. The CDR3 DNA follows: TGTGCCAGCAGCCACGGTGGGGGGGGGCTATACGAGCAGTACTTC.